Shown below are 28 T cell receptor beta chains from a single sample sequenced in a study of cytomegalovirus exposure and HLA in healthy donors. The PCR employed 60 Vbeta primers together with 13 Jbeta primers. Assay used: immunoSEQ multiplex PCR; TCRdb lists only in-frame clones, some missing. The sample includes 140,000 to 150,000 clones, about 84% seen only once; the top ten take about 2.4%. Sequenced sample: PBMCs. The receptors here all came from a woman aged 18-35 years in good health and CMV-seropositive.

The genes are TRBV28 and TRBJ2-7, with TRBD1 identical over 8 bases. Germline V lookup: CDR1 MDHEN, CDR2 SYDVKM. The CDR3 loop spans 14 amino acids. Losses at the gene ends were 6 bases for V and 2 bases for J; bases not matched to a gene: 6. The CDR3, as DNA: TGTGCCAGCAGCCTTCAGGGGGCGGCCTACGAGCAGTACTTC. Residues: CASSLQGAAYEQYF.

CDR3: CASSTPGGTEAFF. CDR3 nucleotides: TGTGCCAGCAGCACCCCAGGGGGCACTGAAGCTTTCTTT. The chain is built from TRBV7-2 and TRBJ1-1, with 7 bases aligning to TRBD1. Unmatched junction bases numbered 4, after V lost 5 bases and J lost 4 bases. The CDR3 is 13 residues long. Germline CDR1 reads SGHTA; CDR2 reads FQGNSA. The full variable domain, rest sourced from reference TRBV7-2 and TRBJ1-1, is GAGVSQSPSNKVTEKGKDVELRCDPISGHTALYWYRQSLGQGLEFLIYFQGNSAPDKSGLPSDRFSAERTGGSVSTLTIQRTQQEDSAVYLCASSTPGGTEAFFGQGTRLTVV.

This chain links TRBV9 with TRBJ1-1, with TRBD1 matching 7 bases. V dropped 0 bases and J dropped 1; count of bases not matched to a gene: 3. The V gene's germline CDR1 is SGDLS and CDR2 YYNGEE. The length of the CDR3 is 15 residues. CDR3 protein: CASSVGQGTNTEAFF. The CDR3 region has the DNA TGTGCCAGCAGCGTAGGACAGGGAACGAACACTGAAGCTTTCTTT. Together with reference TRBV9 and TRBJ1-1, the CDR3 gives the full variable domain: DSGVTQTPKHLITATGQRVTLRCSPRSGDLSVYWYQQSLDQGLQFLIQYYNGEERAKGNILERFSAQQFPDLHSELNLSSLELGDSALYFCASSVGQGTNTEAFFGQGTRLTVV.

The chain employs TRBV28 and TRBJ1-1; D is unclear. Germline CDR1 and CDR2: MDHEN and SYDVKM. The CDR3 sequence is 15 residues long. Trimming took 6 bases from V and 2 from J, leaving 16 bases between them. The CDR3 spells CASSGRGYINTEAFF. CDR3 bases: TGTGCCAGCAGCGGACGGGGATACATAAACACTGAAGCTTTCTTT.

The chain uses TRBV2 and TRBJ1-6, with D maybe TRBD1 (5 bases). The germline gives CDR1 SNHLY, CDR2 FYNNEI. With 2 bases removed from V and 7 bases from J, the gap between germline ends came to 9 bases. There are 14 residues in the CDR3. The CDR3: CASSEQGLNSPLHF. The DNA for the CDR3 is TGTGCCAGCAGTGAACAGGGTCTGAATTCACCCCTCCACTTT.

The count of this clone is one. The V call is TRBV5-4, the J call TRBJ2-1, with D perhaps TRBD1 (6 bases). Germline lookup yields CDR1 SGHNT and CDR2 YYREEE (reference sequence). The CDR3 contains 11 residues. V was cut by 5 bases and J by 7 bases, with 7 bases left in between. CDR3 protein: CASSRGNEQFF. The CDR3, as DNA: TGTGCCAGCAGTAGGGGGAATGAGCAGTTCTTC. Full variable domain (rest looked up from reference TRBV5-4 and TRBJ2-1): ETGVTQSPTHLIKTRGQQVTLRCSSQSGHNTVSWYQQALGQGPQFIFQYYREEENGRGNFPPRFSGLQFPNYSSELNVNALELDDSALYLCASSRGNEQFFGPGTRLTVL.

In its sample, this clone was seen once. This chain connects TRBV7-2 to TRBJ2-1, with 12 bases that match TRBD2. This CDR3 is 15 amino acids long. The germline V gene has CDR1 SGHTA and CDR2 FQGNSA. J gave up 6 bases and V 6 bases, and 6 bases lay outside the gene matches. The DNA for the CDR3 is TGTGCCAGCAGACCGCTAGCGGGGGGGCCCAATGAGCAGTTCTTC. Residues: CASRPLAGGPNEQFF.

The V gene is TRBV30, the J gene TRBJ2-2; D uncertain. The CDR3 covers 15 residues. V was cut by 0 bases and J by 3 bases, with 11 bases left in between. CDR1 GTSNPN and CDR2 SVGIG come from the germline V gene (reference sequence). For the CDR3, the DNA is TGTGCCTGGAGTGTAGGCGACAAACACACCGGGGAGCTGTTTTTT. Translating it yields CAWSVGDKHTGELFF.

The V call is TRBV12-5, the J call TRBJ1-2, with 8 bases identical to TRBD1. CDR1 and CDR2 (germline): LGHNT, FRNRAP. V dropped 6 bases and J dropped 9; count of bases not matched to a gene: 9. The CDR3 has 13 residues. CDR3 bases: TGTGCTAGTGGGGCAGGACAGGGAATTCGCTACACCTTC. It codes for CASGAGQGIRYTF. Full variable domain (missing parts from reference TRBV12-5 and TRBJ1-2): DARVTQTPRHKVTEMGQEVTMRCQPILGHNTVFWYRQTMMQGLELLAYFRNRAPLDDSGMPKDRFSAEMPDATLATLKIQPSEPRDSAVYFCASGAGQGIRYTFGSGTRLTVV.

This sequence joins TRBV5-1 and TRBJ1-1, with D perhaps TRBD1 (5 bases). V lost 5 bases and J 3 bases, leaving 11 bases between the germline ends. Germline lookup yields CDR1 SGHRS and CDR2 YFSETQ. This CDR3 is 13 amino acids long. The CDR3 DNA reads as TGCGCCAGCAGTTCAGGGTTGCACACTGAAGCTTTCTTT. Protein product: CASSSGLHTEAFF.

This sequence joins TRBV5-6 and TRBJ1-2; TRBD1 matches 7 bases. Germline V gene data show CDR1 as SGHDT and CDR2 as YYEEEE. The CDR3 consists of 13 residues. Germline trimming cut 4 bases from V and 3 bases from J; bases unmatched to any gene: 3. Here the CDR3 DNA reads TGTGCCAGCAGCGAGCAGGGGGACTATGGCTACACCTTC. Its translation: CASSEQGDYGYTF.

The gene calls are TRBV7-9 and TRBJ1-2; D perhaps matches TRBD1 (5 bases). Germline lookup yields CDR1 SEHNR and CDR2 FQNEAQ (reference sequence). The length of the CDR3 is 15 residues. The V and J ends lost 1 base and 2 bases respectively, with 11 bases between them. The CDR3 DNA reads TGTGCCAGCAGCTTAGACCTGACAGTCAACTATGGCTACACCTTC. This codes for CASSLDLTVNYGYTF.

This clone was recorded a few times. The V gene is TRBV4-3, the J gene TRBJ2-5; a weak D match, TRBD1 (5 bases). With the DNA end fitting TRBJ2-7 better, the J assignment may be wrong. CDR1 and CDR2 from the germline V gene are LGHNA and YSLEER. This CDR3 is 13 amino acids long. CDR3 region: CASSQDPGFEQYF. The DNA of the CDR3 is TGCGCCAGCAGCCAAGATCCAGGGTTCGAGCAGTACTTC.

This chain joins TRBV29-1 and TRBJ1-1, with 7 bases matching TRBD1. CDR3 size: 12 residues. Germline V gene lookup returns CDR1 SQVTM and CDR2 ANQGSEA. Losses at the gene ends were 3 bases for V and 8 bases for J; bases not matched to a gene: 6. The CDR3 region has the DNA TGCAGCGTTGAGGTCCGAGGGGGCGAAGCTTTCTTT. The encoded protein is CSVEVRGGEAFF.

This clone was found once. This chain joins TRBV10-3 and TRBJ1-2, with 8 bases that match TRBD1. The CDR3 covers 15 residues. The germline gives CDR1 ENHRY, CDR2 SYGVKD. V lost 8 bases to trimming and J lost 5 bases; unmatched junction nucleotides: 13. CDR3 nucleotides: TGTGCCATCGGGCGATACCCGACAGGGGAATATGGCTACACCTTC. Translated: CAIGRYPTGEYGYTF.

V is TRBV27 and J is TRBJ2-1; D remains unclear. The CDR3 length is 14 residues. Trimming stripped 6 bases from V and 7 bases from J, with 16 bases between. CDR1 and CDR2 from the germline V gene are MNHEY and SMNVEV (reference sequence). CDR3 loop: CASRSVGPRNEQFF. In DNA form, the CDR3 reads TGTGCCAGCAGGTCCGTAGGTCCTAGGAATGAGCAGTTCTTC.

The V gene is TRBV19, the J gene TRBJ2-2; TRBD1 matches 9 bases. J lost 8 bases, V lost 5 bases, and 6 bases had no gene match. This CDR3 is built from 14 residues. Germline assignment: CDR1 LNHDA and CDR2 SQIVND (reference sequence). CDR3 nucleotide sequence: TGTGCCAGTAGTCTACAGGGGGCGCCGGGGGAGCTGTTTTTT. Its protein product is CASSLQGAPGELFF.

V usage is TRBV5-1 and J usage is TRBJ1-6; possible D gene TRBD1, 5 bases. This CDR3 region has 17 residues. The V end was cut by 3 bases, the J end by 4 bases, with 17 bases between. The germline gives CDR1 SGHRS, CDR2 YFSETQ. The CDR3 DNA reads TGCGCCAGCAGCTCTCGGGGGTTAGGGGTTTATAATTCACCCCTCCACTTT. As protein: CASSSRGLGVYNSPLHF.

The chain has TRBV13 and TRBJ2-1; TRBD2 is a possible D gene (5 bases). The CDR3 runs to 20 residues. Trimming took 4 bases from V and 3 from J, leaving 28 bases between them. Germline V lookup: CDR1 PRHDT, CDR2 FYEKMQ (reference sequence). The CDR3 bases are TGTGCCAGCAGCTACTCCCGTTCCCCCTATCAGCGGACCCTCTACAATGAGCAGTTCTTC. The encoded protein is CASSYSRSPYQRTLYNEQFF.

The J gene is TRBJ1-4, the V gene TRBV7-2, with D uncertain. The CDR3 contains 16 residues. V lost 5 bases and J 0 bases, leaving 13 bases between the germline ends. Per germline, CDR1 SGHTA and CDR2 FQGNSA. The CDR3 DNA sequence: TGTGCCAGCAGCCCTCCCGGGATTGCAACTAATGAAAAACTGTTTTTT. Its translation: CASSPPGIATNEKLFF.

The sample holds one count of this clone. V is TRBV5-6 and J is TRBJ1-5; 11 positions match TRBD1. Per the germline V gene, CDR1 is SGHDT and CDR2 is YYEEEE. The CDR3 is 17 residues long. V dropped 2 bases and J dropped 6; count of bases not matched to a gene: 10. This CDR3 reads CASSLRTGGNFRQPQHF. CDR3 nucleotide sequence: TGTGCCAGCAGCTTAAGGACAGGGGGCAACTTCCGTCAGCCCCAGCATTTT.

V gene TRBV18 combines with J gene TRBJ2-6; a possible D gene is TRBD2 (5 bases). V was cut by 8 bases and J by 0 bases, with 17 bases left in between. The CDR3 extends over 17 amino acids. CDR1 is KGHSH, CDR2 LQKENI, per germline. The CDR3 spells CASPRDPGGSGANVLTF. Here the CDR3 DNA reads TGTGCCAGCCCCCGAGACCCCGGAGGCTCTGGGGCCAACGTCCTGACTTTC.

The chain couples TRBV5-1 to TRBJ2-7; 7 bases fit TRBD1. CDR1 is SGHRS and CDR2 is YFSETQ in the germline V gene. The CDR3 sequence is 16 residues long. Trimming took 3 bases from V and 5 from J; bases not matched to a gene: 14. As DNA, the CDR3 is TGCGCCAGCAGCTCCAGACAGGGCCAAAGTTTCGACGAGCAGTACTTC. Its protein product is CASSSRQGQSFDEQYF.

The J gene is TRBJ1-1, the V gene TRBV27; possibly TRBD1 for D (5 bases). CDR1 MNHEY and CDR2 SMNVEV come from the germline V gene (reference sequence). Trimming removed 0 bases at V and 5 bases at J, with 10 bases between. The CDR3 is made up of 14 amino acids. The chain's CDR3 is CASSLSAQGTEAFF. CDR3 in DNA: TGTGCCAGCAGTTTATCGGCGCAGGGAACTGAAGCTTTCTTT.

This chain joins TRBV19 and TRBJ2-4, with 7 positions matching TRBD2. CDR1 LNHDA and CDR2 SQIVND come from the germline V gene (reference sequence). This CDR3 comprises 18 residues. J gave up 1 base and V 1 base, and 10 bases lay outside the gene matches. Here the CDR3 reads CASSIVRGEGSAKNIQYF. For the CDR3, the DNA is TGTGCCAGTAGTATAGTTCGAGGGGAGGGCTCGGCCAAAAACATTCAGTACTTC.

V and J are TRBV7-9 and TRBJ1-2, with TRBD1 matching 8 bases. Germline values: CDR1 SEHNR, CDR2 FQNEAQ (reference sequence). The CDR3 runs 14 residues. The J segment lost 0 bases and the V segment lost 5 bases, leaving 2 bases of the junction unmatched. CDR3 protein: CASSLGQANYGYTF. Written as DNA, the CDR3 is TGTGCCAGCAGCCTGGGACAGGCTAACTATGGCTACACCTTC.

This clone was seen only a few times. This chain joins TRBV2 and TRBJ2-3; D is unresolved. This CDR3 region has 12 residues. CDR1 and CDR2 from the germline V gene are SNHLY and FYNNEI. With 7 bases removed from V and 3 bases from J, the gap between germline ends came to 8 bases. Here the CDR3 DNA reads TGTGCCAGCACCCTACGAACAGATACGCAGTATTTT. Encoded protein: CASTLRTDTQYF.

This sequence joins TRBV2 and TRBJ2-2, with TRBD1 matching over 8 bases. With 1 base clipped from V and 5 bases from J, the junction kept 6 bases outside the gene matches. Germline V CDR1 and CDR2: SNHLY, FYNNEI. This CDR3 region has 16 residues. DNA for the CDR3: TGTGCCAGCAGTGAAGAGGCAGGGGGCTTGACCGGGGAGCTGTTTTTT. Translating gives CASSEEAGGLTGELFF.